Detailed here is one T cell receptor beta chain. In this sample, this clone turned up a few times. Its antigen is unknown. Base-call qualities are not available, and no considerably larger clone is one nucleotide away. Based on the germline V gene (reference sequence), the CDR1 and CDR2 sequences are SEHNR and FQNEAQ. Reading from cysteine to phenylalanine, the CDR3 counts 16 amino acids. Solely the CDR3 DNA is kept, with 48 bases framed from the first base. Trimming removed 5 bases from V and 7 bases from J; the gene matches leave 15 bases unexplained. The sample is drawn from a study of cytomegalovirus exposure and HLA in healthy donors (dated by TCRdb to the late 2010s). Concerning the study at large: An earlier analysis of approximately 640 of the donors reported 250 to 300 Gb of sequence data and roughly 110 million unique TCR beta sequences from 150 million to 200 million T cells. About 300 gigabases of sequencing data and around 87 million unique TCR sequences were included in an early release covering over 600 HLA-typed donors. Of the 300 to 400 genotyped donors, about 80% fell in the genetic ancestry cluster associated with self-reported Caucasian donors. The study aimed to test whether cataloging public T cell receptors could reveal signatures of past pathogen exposure. The T cell repertoires of 670 or so subjects were profiled by immunosequencing and related to cytomegalovirus serostatus. A separate validation cohort of over 95 different subjects was used in addition to the approximately 700-subject first cohort. To predict cytomegalovirus infection status, the study brought together high-throughput TCR immunosequencing, statistical association of individual TCRs with disease status, and machine learning. To study patterns of TCR occurrence, a later analysis re-analyzed previously published TCR beta repertoires from 550 to 800 donors and added high-resolution HLA genotyping. Rather than using new phenotypic data, the later analysis identified candidate immune exposures from TCR beta sequences and from how often those sequences occurred across donors. An earlier analysis of 587 of the donors used high-throughput TCR beta sequencing to judge whether each TCR beta V gene segment behaved as functional or pseudogenic. Donor age, sex, ethnicity and CMV serostatus were collected together with the repertoire data. A later genetic analysis used genome-wide SNP genotypes for about three fifths of the roughly 700 donors, treating that subset as a discovery cohort. All discovery cohort repertoires had been generated using a single sequencing platform. Both class I and class II loci were covered by HLA typing, at four-digit resolution. Typing coverage varied by locus: about 620-640 donors for A, B, C, DRB1 and DQB1; under 550 for DQA1; approximately 610 for DPA1; 400 to 480 for DPB1. Four to six DR-DQ haplotypes were handled as single units for association and clustering, since linkage in the cohort was strong. Across 300 to 500 genotyped donors of the cohort, an average of roughly 250,000 unique TCR beta nucleotide sequences per donor were sequenced, and 15% to 20% of those sequences were non-productive. Overall results and qualifications from the work: The only immune exposure information available for the cohort was CMV serostatus. According to a later genetic analysis, donors in an Asian-associated ancestry cluster had fewer N-insertions in productive TCRs than the approximately 710-donor mean. In a later analysis, several top co-occurrence clusters were reported to appear linked to parvovirus B19, influenza, CMV and Epstein-Barr virus. While some public TCRs were present in many individuals, most TCR sequences turned up only very rarely across donors. Strong co-occurrence of HLA alleles, especially DR and DQ, made assigning TCR associations to individual alleles difficult. In a later analysis, some 18,000 TCR beta sequences were associated with specific HLA alleles at a false discovery rate of 0.05. In vitro tests confirmed that a few of the cytomegalovirus-associated TCR beta chains recognize cytomegalovirus antigens. A further reported finding was that TCR beta sequences accurately predicted the HLA-A and HLA-B alleles for most subjects in the first cohort. In a later analysis, most CMV-associated TCR beta chains were found to appear HLA-restricted, with HLA associations seemingly driven largely by CMV exposure. Because counts were too low, under 20 rarely observed V segments, including chromosome 9 orphons, were left out of the earlier analysis of approximately 500 of the donors. The authors suggested that the approach could potentially be generalized to other disease states and immunological phenotypes. The cohort was sequenced for TCR beta chains only, and without alpha or paired-chain data the features that could be detected were limited. Some IMGT-functional V segments, including TRBV6-2 and TRBV6-3, could not be distinguished by the 87-base-pair reads and were therefore excluded. In an earlier analysis of 587 of the donors, most TCR beta V segments appeared in productive rearrangements about 87% or about 30% of the time, broadly matching IMGT annotations. Because HLA typing was missing for some donors at each locus, association tests included only the typed subset. A group of highly shared sequence variants was considered likely to be a technical artifact of the sequencing pipeline. The classifier was reported to diagnose cytomegalovirus status with high specificity and sensitivity in both the original cohort and the validation cohort. V-gene and J-gene trimming of TCR beta chains was associated with a missense DCLRE1C variant in a later genetic analysis, and the association was replicated in an independent cohort. A total of around 150 TCR beta chains were listed by the study as associated with cytomegalovirus. The presence/absence analyses assumed that sequencing depth was roughly uniform across donors, and that assumption may not be true. Linkage disequilibrium might explain the correlated functional status among segregating V segments, but an unknown experimental factor could not be ruled out. In a later analysis, TCR association rates were found to vary across HLA loci, with the most associated TCRs seen for DRB1 alleles and the fewest for HLA-C alleles. In a later analysis, HLA-associated TCR beta chains showed more clonal expansion and lower generation probabilities than non-associated chains that were equally common.

The cohort was made up of 666 healthy bone marrow donors. Cohort members were all nominally healthy when sampled, although unrecorded immune exposures were likely present. The donor was CMV seropositive and belonged to the group of over 250 seropositive cohort members. Every donor gave a peripheral blood sample, and the peripheral blood mononuclear cells from that sample were used for TCR beta sequencing. Genomic DNA was extracted from the blood cell samples with the Qiagen DNeasy Blood Extraction Kit. Library preparation employed the immunoSEQ multiplex PCR assay. For the multiplex PCR, a mixture combining 60 forward primers for TCR Vbeta segments and 13 reverse primers for TCR Jbeta segments was used. A multiplex PCR assay on genomic DNA amplified the CDR3 region of rearranged TCR beta genes. On the Illumina HiSeq System, the amplified TCR beta libraries were sequenced as 87-base-pair reads. The study's own analysis went as follows. A later analysis counted about 80 million unique TCR beta chains across the 666 repertoires, and 9.5 million to 11 million of these chains were shared by at least two donors. A nearest-neighbor algorithm error-corrected the raw reads and collapsed the reads into unique sequences, merging closely related sequences to remove PCR and sequencing errors. V, D and J gene segments were assigned by aligning CDR3 sequences to IMGT reference sequences. For a sequence to be retained, a match of at least six nucleotides to both a V gene segment and a J gene segment was required. A rearrangement was called productive if the CDR3 had no stop codons and remained in frame with V and J, and every other rearrangement was called non-productive. CDR3 was defined by IMGT convention, running from the second conserved V-encoded cysteine to the conserved J-encoded phenylalanine. The earlier analysis of approximately 590 of the donors excluded any sequence lacking an unambiguous match to a single V gene segment. An earlier analysis of about 600 of the donors called V segments functional above 56.7% productive rearrangements and segregating when the between-donor standard deviation exceeded 5%. A statistical classification framework was developed to diagnose cytomegalovirus status using the catalog of TCR beta chain sequences. A later analysis assigned V and J genes by comparing TCR nucleotide sequences with IMGT/GENE-DB human TR gene sequences. A later analysis assigned CDR3 sequences and most-parsimonious VDJ recombination scenarios with the TCRdist pipeline. In a later analysis, each TCR beta chain was defined by its CDR3 amino acid sequence together with its V-gene family, and reads lacking a unique V-gene family were excluded. In a later analysis, 550 to 650 highly shared, low-generation-probability nucleotide sequences were removed to address suspected cross-contamination and a sequencing artifact. For each public chain, a later analysis derived a clonal expansion index from normalized ranks of inferred template counts within each repertoire. A later analysis computed generation probabilities with a VDJ recombination model fitted to out-of-frame rearrangements, and checked the results against IGoR. Hypergeometric tests were used in a later analysis to score TCR-TCR, TCR-HLA and TCR-CMV co-occurrence, with a repertoire-size bias correction applied to the TCR pairs. A later analysis estimated false discovery rates by permuting HLA or CMV assignments 20 times. In a later analysis, co-occurring TCRs were grouped using DBSCAN, with TCRdist sequence similarity added in when clustering inside HLA-allele-positive subsets. Co-occurrence clustering excluded repertoires with fewer than 30,000 or more than 120,000 public chains, plus five with anomalous nucleotide sharing. TCRdb holds this immuneACCESS table with in-frame rearrangements only. Some clones are missing; in checked studies, unresolved V genes explain under half, and the rest has no known cause. Clone size and the V and J calls come from that table; the DNA yielded D and trimming. This sample gives over 65,000 clones in total; about 68% of them show up just once. The biggest ten clones account for 6.5% to 7.5% of the sample.

Sequencing input: PBMCs. This receptor chain uses TRBV7-9 and TRBJ2-3; 7 nucleotides in the junction match TRBD1. The receptor comes from a woman between 45 and 65 years old in good health and CMV-seropositive. The DNA sequence is as follows: TGTGCCAGCAGCCCACCGGGACAGTCATCGGGCAATACGCAGTATTTT. It translates as CASSPPGQSSGNTQYF.